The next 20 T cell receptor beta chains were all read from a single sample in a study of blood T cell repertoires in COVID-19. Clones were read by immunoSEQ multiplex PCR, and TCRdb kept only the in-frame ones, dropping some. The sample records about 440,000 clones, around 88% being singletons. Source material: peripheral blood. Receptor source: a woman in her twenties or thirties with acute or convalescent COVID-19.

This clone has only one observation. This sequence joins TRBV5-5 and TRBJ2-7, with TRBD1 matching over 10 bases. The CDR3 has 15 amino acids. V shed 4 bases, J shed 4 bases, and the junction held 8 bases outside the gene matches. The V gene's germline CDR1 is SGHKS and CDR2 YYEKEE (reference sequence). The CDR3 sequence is CASSPYDRGRYEQYF. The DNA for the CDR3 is TGTGCCAGCAGCCCTTACGACAGGGGGCGGTACGAGCAGTACTTC.

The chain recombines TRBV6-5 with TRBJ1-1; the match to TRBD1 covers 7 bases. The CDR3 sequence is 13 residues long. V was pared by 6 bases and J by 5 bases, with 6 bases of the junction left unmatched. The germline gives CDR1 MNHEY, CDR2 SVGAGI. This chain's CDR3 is CASRTGVQTEAFF. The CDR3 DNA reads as TGTGCCAGCAGAACAGGGGTCCAGACTGAAGCTTTCTTT.

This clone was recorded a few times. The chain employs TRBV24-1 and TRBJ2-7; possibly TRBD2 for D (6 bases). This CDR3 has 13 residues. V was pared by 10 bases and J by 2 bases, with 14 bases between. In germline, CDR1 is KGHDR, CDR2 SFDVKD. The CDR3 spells CATHGEETYEQYF. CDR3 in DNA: TGTGCCACGCACGGGGAGGAAACCTACGAGCAGTACTTC.

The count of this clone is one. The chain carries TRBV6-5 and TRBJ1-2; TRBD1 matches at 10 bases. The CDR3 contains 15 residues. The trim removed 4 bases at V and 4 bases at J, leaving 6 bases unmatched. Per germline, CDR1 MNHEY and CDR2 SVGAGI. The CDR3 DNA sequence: TGTGCCAGCAGTTCACGACAGGGGGCTGTCTATGGCTACACCTTC. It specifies CASSSRQGAVYGYTF.

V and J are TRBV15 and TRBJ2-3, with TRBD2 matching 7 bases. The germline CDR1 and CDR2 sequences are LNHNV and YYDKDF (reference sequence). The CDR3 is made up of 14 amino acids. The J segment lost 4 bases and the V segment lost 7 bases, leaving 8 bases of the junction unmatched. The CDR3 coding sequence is TGTGCCACCAATGGCGGGGGAAGTGCAGATACGCAGTATTTT. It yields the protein CATNGGGSADTQYF. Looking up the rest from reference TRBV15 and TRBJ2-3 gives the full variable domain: DAMVIQNPRYQVTQFGKPVTLSCSQTLNHNVMYWYQQKSSQAPKLLFHYYDKDFNNEADTPDNFQSRRPNTSFCFLDIRSPGLGDTAMYLCATNGGGSADTQYFGPGTRLTVL.

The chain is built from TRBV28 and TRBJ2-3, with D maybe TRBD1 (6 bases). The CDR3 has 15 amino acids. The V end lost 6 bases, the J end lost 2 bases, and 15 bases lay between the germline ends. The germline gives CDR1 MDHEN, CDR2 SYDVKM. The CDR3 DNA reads TGTGCCAGCAGCAGTGAGGGGGAACTCACAGATACGCAGTATTTT. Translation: CASSSEGELTDTQYF.

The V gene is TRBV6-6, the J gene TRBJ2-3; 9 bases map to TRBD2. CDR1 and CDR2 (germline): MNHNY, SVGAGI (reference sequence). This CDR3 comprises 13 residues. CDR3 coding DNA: TGTGCTTGCATGGCGGGGGGGCAAGATACGCAGTATTTT. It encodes CACMAGGQDTQYF.

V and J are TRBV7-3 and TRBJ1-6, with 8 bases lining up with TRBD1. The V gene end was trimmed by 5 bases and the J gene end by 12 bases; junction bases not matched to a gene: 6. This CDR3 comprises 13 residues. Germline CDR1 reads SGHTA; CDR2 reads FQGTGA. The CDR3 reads CASSTGQGKPLHF. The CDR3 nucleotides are TGTGCCAGCAGCACCGGACAGGGAAAACCCCTCCACTTT.

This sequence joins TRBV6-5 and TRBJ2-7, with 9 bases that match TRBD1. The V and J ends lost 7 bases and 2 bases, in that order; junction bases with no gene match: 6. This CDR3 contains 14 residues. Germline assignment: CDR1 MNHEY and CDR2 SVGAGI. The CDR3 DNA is TGTGCCAGCACGTGGGACAGGGATACCTACGAGCAGTACTTC. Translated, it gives CASTWDRDTYEQYF.

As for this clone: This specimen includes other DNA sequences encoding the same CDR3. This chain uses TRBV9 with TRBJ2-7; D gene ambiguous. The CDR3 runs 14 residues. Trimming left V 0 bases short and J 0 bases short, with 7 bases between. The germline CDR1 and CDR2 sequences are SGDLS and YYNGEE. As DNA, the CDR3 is TGTGCCAGCAGCGTAGATCCGGGCTCCTACGAGCAGTACTTC. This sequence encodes CASSVDPGSYEQYF.

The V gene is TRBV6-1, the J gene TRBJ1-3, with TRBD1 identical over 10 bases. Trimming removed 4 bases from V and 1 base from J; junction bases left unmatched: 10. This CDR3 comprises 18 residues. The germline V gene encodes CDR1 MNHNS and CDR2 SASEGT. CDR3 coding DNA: TGTGCCAGCAGTGCTACGGACAGGGGGAAATTTTCTGGAAACACCATATATTTT. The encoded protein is CASSATDRGKFSGNTIYF.

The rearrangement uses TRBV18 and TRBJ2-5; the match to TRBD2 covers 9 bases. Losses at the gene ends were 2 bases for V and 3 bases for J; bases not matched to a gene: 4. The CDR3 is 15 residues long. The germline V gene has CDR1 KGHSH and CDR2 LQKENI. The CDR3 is CASSPVAGVKETQYF. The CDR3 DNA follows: TGTGCCAGCTCACCAGTAGCGGGGGTTAAAGAGACCCAGTACTTC.

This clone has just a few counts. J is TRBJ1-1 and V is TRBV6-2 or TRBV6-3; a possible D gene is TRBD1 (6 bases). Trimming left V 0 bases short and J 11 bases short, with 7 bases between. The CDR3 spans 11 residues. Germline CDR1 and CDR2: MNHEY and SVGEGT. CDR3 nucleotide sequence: TGTGCCAGCAGTTACTCGACAGGCGCTTTCTTT. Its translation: CASSYSTGAFF.

For the CDR3, the DNA is TGCGCCAGCAGCAAGGCGGACAGGGGGGGAGATACGCAGTATTTT. Its protein product is CASSKADRGGDTQYF. The chain is built from TRBV10-1 and TRBJ2-3; 10 nucleotides agree with TRBD1. Germline loops: CDR1 WNHNN, CDR2 SYGVQD (reference sequence). V was clipped by 6 bases and J by 5 bases; unmatched bases: 8. The CDR3 spans 15 residues.

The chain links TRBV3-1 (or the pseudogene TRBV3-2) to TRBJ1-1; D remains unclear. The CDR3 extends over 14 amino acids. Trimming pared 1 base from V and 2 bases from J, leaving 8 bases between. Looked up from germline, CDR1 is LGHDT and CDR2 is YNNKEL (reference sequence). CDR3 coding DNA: TGTGCCAGCAGCCAAGGGAGGGTAAACACTGAAGCTTTCTTT. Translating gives CASSQGRVNTEAFF.

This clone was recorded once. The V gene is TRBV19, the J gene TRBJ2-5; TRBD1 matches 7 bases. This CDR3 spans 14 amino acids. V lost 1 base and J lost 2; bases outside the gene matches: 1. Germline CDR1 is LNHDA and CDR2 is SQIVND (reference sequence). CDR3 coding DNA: TGTGCCAGTAGTATAGGCAGGGGGCAAGAGACCCAGTACTTC. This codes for CASSIGRGQETQYF.

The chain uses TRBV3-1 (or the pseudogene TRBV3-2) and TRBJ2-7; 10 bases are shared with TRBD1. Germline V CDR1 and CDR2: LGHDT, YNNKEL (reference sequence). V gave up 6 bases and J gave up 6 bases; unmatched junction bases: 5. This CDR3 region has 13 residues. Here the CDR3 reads CASSSTGGGEQYF. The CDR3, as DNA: TGTGCCAGCAGTTCGACAGGGGGCGGCGAGCAGTACTTC.

CDR3 sequence reads: CASNRGQLYEQYF. For the CDR3, the DNA is TGTGCCAGCAATAGAGGACAACTCTACGAGCAGTACTTC. This sequence joins TRBV6-5 and TRBJ2-7, with D possibly matching TRBD1 (5 bases). The CDR3 is 13 amino acids. Per germline, CDR1 MNHEY and CDR2 SVGAGI. The V end was cut by 7 bases, the J end by 3 bases, with 13 bases between.

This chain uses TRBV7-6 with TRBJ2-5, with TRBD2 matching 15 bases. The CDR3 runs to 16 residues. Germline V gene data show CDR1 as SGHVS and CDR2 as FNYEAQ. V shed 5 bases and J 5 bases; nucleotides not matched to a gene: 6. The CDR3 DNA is TGTGCCAGCAGCAGGACTAGCGGGGGGGTGAAGGAGACCCAGTACTTC. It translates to CASSRTSGGVKETQYF.

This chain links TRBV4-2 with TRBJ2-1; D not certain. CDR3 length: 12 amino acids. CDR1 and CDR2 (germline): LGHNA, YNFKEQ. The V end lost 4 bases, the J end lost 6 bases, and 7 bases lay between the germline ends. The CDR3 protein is CASSPEPNEQFF. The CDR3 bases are TGTGCCAGCAGCCCTGAGCCCAATGAGCAGTTCTTC.